The sequence of this TCR beta chain was determined in a study of T cell repertoires in cytomegalovirus infection. TCRdb processed the reads anew with MiXCR; each CDR3 protein has one entry. The data hold fewer than 900,000 distinct CDR3 sequences, with 25% to 35% observed a single time. Of note for this clonotype: Its antigen is still unknown.

The length of the CDR3 is 18 residues. Germline trimming cut 5 bases from V and 0 bases from J; bases unmatched to any gene: 12. Germline CDR1 reads SEHNR; CDR2 reads FQNEAQ (reference sequence). The origin of this receptor is a human donor in good health (CMV status not recorded). Some clones in this sample may be carry-over from other donors' samples. The chain employs TRBV7-9 and TRBJ2-1, with 8 bases lining up with TRBD1. Sample: cultured CD8+ T cells from PBMCs, taken from culture after CMV antigen stimulation. The CDR3 nucleotides read TGTGCCAGCAGCCCTATAGTCGGGACAGGCATCTCCTACAATGAGCAGTTCTTC. It encodes CASSPIVGTGISYNEQFF.